The clone carrying this T cell receptor (beta chain) was found a few times. Antigen: not known. The source of the sample is a study of T cell repertoires in cytomegalovirus infection. Study details: The public TCR beta signatures pointed to both CMV infection and matching HLA type.

Study-wide findings and caveats: Carriers of CMV and the relevant HLA type were discriminated by public TCR beta frequency.

V lost 3 bases to trimming and J lost 1 base, with 19 bases between them. Germline V CDR1 and CDR2: SGHVT, SQSDAQ. The CDR3 is 17 residues long. MiXCR, run by TCRdb on the reads, gives a single entry per CDR3 protein. The profile shows around 200,000 distinct CDR3 sequences, around 35% of them singletons. The gene calls are TRBV7-4 and TRBJ2-7; perhaps TRBD1 as D (6 bases). The TCR originated in a human donor in good health (CMV status not recorded). Some clones in this sample may be carry-over from other donors' samples. Sequenced material: CD8+ T cells from cultured PBMCs, taken from culture after CMV antigen stimulation. CDR3 residues: CASSFLGWTEASYEQYF. The CDR3 region has the DNA TGTGCCAGCAGCTTTCTTGGGTGGACAGAAGCTTCCTACGAGCAGTACTTC. Variable domain in full (rest from reference TRBV7-4 and TRBJ2-7): GAGVSQSPRYKVAKRGRDVALRCDSISGHVTLYWYRQTLGQGSEVLTYSQSDAQRDKSGRPSGRFSAERPERSVSTLKIQRTEQGDSAVYLCASSFLGWTEASYEQYFGPGTRLTVT.